Reported below is one TCR beta chain. The antigen remains unidentified. The sample is drawn from a study of T cell responses to AZD1222 COVID-19 vaccine. The assay was immunoSEQ multiplex PCR, and TCRdb's table has in-frame clones only and misses some. Of around 140,000 clones listed, about 90% are singletons. Study outcomes and limitations: The study reported that nearly half of spike-specific TCRs target unmutated variant regions. The donors showed a predominance of white British ancestry and of females, with possible underestimation of clonal diversity. Regions 160-218 and 743-854 held dominance among vaccine-associated CD4 TCRs, which spanned spike. Without day 14 samples, only post-peak T cell repertoires were studied.

The length of the CDR3 is 14 residues. The V end lost 2 bases, the J end lost 4 bases, and 11 bases lay between the germline ends. Germline V lookup: CDR1 MNHEY, CDR2 SMNVEV (reference sequence). Sequencing was performed on peripheral blood, taken 28 days after the second AZD1222 dose. The clonotype comes from an adult who received the AZD1222 COVID-19 vaccine. V and J are TRBV27 and TRBJ1-2, with D maybe TRBD1 (6 bases). The CDR3 here is CASSLKGGSYGYTF. The CDR3 DNA follows: TGTGCCAGCAGTTTAAAGGGGGGATCCTATGGCTACACCTTC.